One sample yielded the 8 T cell receptor beta chains listed below, sequenced in a study of shared clonotypes between healthy human individuals. Sequenced by immunoSEQ multiplex PCR; TCRdb stores in-frame clones only, minus some. The sample shows under 650,000 clones, less than 96% of them seen only once. The sample was naive CD4+ T cells sorted from blood. Subset here: CD45RA+ positively selected. The receptors here all came from a woman aged 25 to 39 in good health.

This clone was seen only once. The chain employs TRBV10-3 and TRBJ2-7, with D perhaps matching TRBD1 (6 bases). The CDR3 is 11 amino acids. CDR1 is ENHRY and CDR2 is SYGVKD in the germline V gene. Trimming shortened V by 10 bases and J by 3 bases, and 10 bases separated the two germline ends. CDR3 coding DNA: TGTGCCACGGGACAAAACTACGAGCAGTACTTC. It yields the protein CATGQNYEQYF.

This chain connects TRBV28 to TRBJ1-5; 8 bases align to TRBD1. The CDR3 totals 15 residues. In germline, CDR1 is MDHEN, CDR2 SYDVKM. V lost 6 bases, J lost 1 base, and 5 bases stayed unmatched. The CDR3 DNA reads as TGTGCCAGCAGGGCTCAGGGGGCGAGCAATCAGCCCCAGCATTTT. This codes for CASRAQGASNQPQHF.

The chain recombines TRBV28 with TRBJ2-5; possibly TRBD2 for D (6 bases). The CDR3 consists of 15 residues. Germline assignment: CDR1 MDHEN and CDR2 SYDVKM. V lost 1 base to trimming and J lost 7 bases, with 16 bases between them. The CDR3 loop reads CASSLFPGRAGTQYF. The CDR3 DNA reads as TGTGCCAGCAGTTTATTCCCTGGCCGAGCGGGGACCCAGTACTTC.

The gene calls are TRBV28 and TRBJ1-2; D is unclear. Germline CDR1 is MDHEN and CDR2 is SYDVKM. This CDR3 contains 18 residues. V lost 6 bases, J lost 6 bases, and 29 bases lay in between. Here the CDR3 reads CASSQDRAHGPSVHGYTF. CDR3 in DNA: TGTGCCAGCAGCCAGGACCGCGCCCACGGCCCCTCCGTACATGGCTACACCTTC.

V gene TRBV11-3 combines with J gene TRBJ2-1; D gene uncertain. The V end was cut by 1 base, the J end by 2 bases, with 6 bases between. The CDR3 loop spans 14 amino acids. Germline V gene sequence: CDR1 SGHNT, CDR2 YENEEA. The CDR3 loop is CASSLGPAYNEQFF. The CDR3 DNA reads as TGTGCCAGCAGCTTAGGGCCAGCCTACAATGAGCAGTTCTTC.

J is TRBJ2-1 and V is TRBV5-1; 7 nucleotides match TRBD2. Germline-derived CDR1 and CDR2 are SGHRS and YFSETQ. V lost 4 bases, J lost 1 base, and 5 bases stayed unmatched. The CDR3 covers 15 residues. For the CDR3, the DNA is TGCGCCAGCAGCCTTTTAGCGGGTTCCTACAATGAGCAGTTCTTC. The encoded protein is CASSLLAGSYNEQFF.

CDR3 in amino acids: CASSLAWDNEQYF. DNA of the CDR3: TGCGCCAGCAGCTTGGCCTGGGACAACGAGCAGTACTTC. The chain combines TRBV5-1 with TRBJ2-7; a possible D gene is TRBD1 (6 bases). The CDR3 has 13 residues. Between the trimmed V and J ends, which lost 0 bases and 5 bases, there was a span of 9 bases. Germline loops: CDR1 SGHRS, CDR2 YFSETQ.

This clone showed up just once. This chain connects TRBV7-2 to TRBJ2-5; D may match TRBD1 or TRBD2 (5 bases each). V shed 7 bases and J shed 9 bases, with 15 bases lying between them. Germline-derived CDR1 and CDR2 are SGHTA and FQGNSA. The CDR3 spans 12 residues. CDR3: CASNIQRGAQYF. The CDR3 bases are TGTGCCAGCAACATACAACGAGGGGCCCAGTACTTC.